A single sample is the source of the 30 T cell receptor beta chains below, sequenced in a study of T cells in tumors after PD-1 blockade. Profiling relied on immunoSEQ multiplex PCR, and the TCRdb table lists in-frame clones only, not all of them. The sample contains about 33,000 clones, 78% of which appear only once. The starting material was PBMCs, obtained before anti-PD-1 treatment. These receptors all stem from a human donor with basal cell carcinoma.

The CDR3 DNA reads as TGTGCCAGCAGTCAGACGCGGGACAGGGCCACTGAAGCTTTCTTT. This encodes CASSQTRDRATEAFF. The rearrangement uses TRBV6-5 and TRBJ1-1; 9 bases map to TRBD1. Per germline, CDR1 MNHEY and CDR2 SVGAGI. This CDR3 has 15 residues. Losses at the gene ends were 5 bases for V and 4 bases for J; bases not matched to a gene: 8.

This clone was seen a few times. The chain joins TRBV5-1 to TRBJ2-3, with 7 bases identical to TRBD2. The CDR3 has 14 amino acids. Germline CDR1 SGHRS, CDR2 YFSETQ. Germline trimming cut 1 base from V and 1 base from J; bases unmatched to any gene: 0. CDR3 residues: CASSLTSGTDTQYF. CDR3 coding DNA: TGCGCCAGCAGCTTGACTAGCGGCACAGATACGCAGTATTTT.

The chain is built from TRBV5-1 and TRBJ2-5, with unresolved D. The CDR3 contains 13 residues. V was trimmed by 0 bases and J by 3 bases, leaving 6 bases between them. Germline CDR1 reads SGHRS; CDR2 reads YFSETQ. The CDR3 nucleotides are TGCGCCAGCAGCTTGGGCAGAAAAGAGACCCAGTACTTC. Residues: CASSLGRKETQYF.

The rearrangement joins TRBV13 to TRBJ1-2; 8 nucleotides align to TRBD1. The CDR3 runs to 15 residues. Unmatched junction bases numbered 5, after V lost 2 bases and J lost 3 bases. The germline CDR1 and CDR2 sequences are PRHDT and FYEKMQ (reference sequence). For the CDR3, the DNA is TGTGCCAGCAGCTTATCAGGGGGCTTCGACTATGGCTACACCTTC. This codes for CASSLSGGFDYGYTF.

The V and J genes are TRBV5-4 and TRBJ2-5; no clear D. The CDR3 totals 12 residues. V shed 4 bases and J shed 2 bases, with 6 bases lying between them. Looked up from germline, CDR1 is SGHNT and CDR2 is YYREEE (reference sequence). This CDR3 reads CASSPSQETQYF. As DNA, the CDR3 is TGTGCCAGCAGCCCCTCTCAAGAGACCCAGTACTTC.

The table lists this clone with many counts. This chain joins TRBV27 and TRBJ1-4, with 9 positions matching TRBD1. The CDR3 runs 16 residues. V dropped 4 bases and J dropped 7; count of bases not matched to a gene: 10. Germline V CDR1 and CDR2: MNHEY, SMNVEV (reference sequence). CDR3: CASSSSRDRVAEKLFF. The CDR3 nucleotides are TGTGCCAGCAGTTCTTCAAGGGACAGGGTTGCTGAAAAACTGTTTTTT.

The V gene is TRBV27, the J gene TRBJ2-4, with a possible D match to TRBD1 (6 bases). The CDR3 is made up of 15 amino acids. V was shortened by 2 bases and J by 2 bases, with 10 bases between the two germline ends. Germline CDR1 MNHEY, CDR2 SMNVEV (reference sequence). CDR3 sequence: CASSLRQGPKNIQYF. The DNA for the CDR3 is TGTGCCAGCAGTTTAAGGCAGGGGCCCAAAAACATTCAGTACTTC.

This clone has a single count. The J gene is TRBJ2-2, the V gene TRBV6-1; no reliable D call. Germline V gene data show CDR1 as MNHNS and CDR2 as SASEGT. V was clipped by 1 base and J by 6 bases, with 9 bases between them. The length of the CDR3 is 14 residues. The CDR3 DNA reads as TGTGCCAGCAGTGAAGGGCCCCTTTCCGGGGAGCTGTTTTTT. Its protein product is CASSEGPLSGELFF.

J is TRBJ1-2 and V is TRBV28; D is ambiguous. The CDR3 runs to 14 residues. Germline CDR1 reads MDHEN; CDR2 reads SYDVKM. V lost 3 bases and J 12 bases, leaving 20 bases between the germline ends. The CDR3 spells CASSFQGVYLRDTF. The CDR3 DNA is TGTGCCAGCAGTTTTCAAGGAGTTTATTTACGGGACACCTTC.

This chain uses TRBV19 with TRBJ1-1; TRBD1 is a possible D gene (5 bases). V was cut by 11 bases and J by 1 base, with 20 bases left in between. The CDR3 length is 15 residues. CDR1 is LNHDA and CDR2 is SQIVND in the germline V gene (reference sequence). CDR3 sequence (DNA): TGTGCCTCAAAACCCCCTTGGGGGGGGAACACTGAAGCTTTCTTT. Translating it yields CASKPPWGGNTEAFF.

This clone has just one count. The CDR3 DNA is TGTGCCTGGAACAGGGGGTTCAGCGGCTACACCTTC. Protein product: CAWNRGFSGYTF. The V call is TRBV30, the J call TRBJ1-2, with 8 bases identical to TRBD1. Trimming removed 4 bases from V and 8 bases from J; junction bases left unmatched: 6. This CDR3 has 12 residues. CDR1 and CDR2 from the germline V gene are GTSNPN and SVGIG (reference sequence).

This clone has more than one count but fewer than ten. This chain links TRBV28 with TRBJ2-1; 14 positions match TRBD2. Germline CDR1 is MDHEN and CDR2 is SYDVKM. Trimming removed 6 bases from V and 4 bases from J; junction bases left unmatched: 8. CDR3 size: 17 residues. In nucleotides, the CDR3 is TGTGCCAGCAGCCTAATTAGACTAGCGGGAGGGTACAATGAGCAGTTCTTC. It is translated as CASSLIRLAGGYNEQFF.

The J gene is TRBJ2-1, the V gene TRBV28; D is undetermined. CDR3 size: 13 residues. Germline V gene sequence: CDR1 MDHEN, CDR2 SYDVKM. V lost 1 base and J lost 8, with 9 bases in between. CDR3 sequence reads: CASSLLQFDEQFF. The CDR3 region has the DNA TGTGCCAGCAGTTTATTACAGTTCGATGAGCAGTTCTTC.

The genes are TRBV18 and TRBJ2-5; possibly TRBD2 for D (6 bases). CDR1 KGHSH and CDR2 LQKENI come from the germline V gene. Deletions cut 3 bases from V and 1 base from J, with 9 bases between. This CDR3 has 14 amino acids. In DNA form, the CDR3 reads TGTGCCAGCTCACCGGGGGGTGGCCAAGAGACCCAGTACTTC. Translation: CASSPGGGQETQYF.

This clone turned up a few times. V usage is TRBV2 and J usage is TRBJ2-2; D is unclear. Germline V lookup: CDR1 SNHLY, CDR2 FYNNEI. CDR3 length: 14 residues. V was clipped by 6 bases and J by 3 bases, with 11 bases between them. In DNA form, the CDR3 reads TGTGCCAGCAGGCCCTTAATCCACACCGGGGAGCTGTTTTTT. This sequence encodes CASRPLIHTGELFF. Together with reference TRBV2 and TRBJ2-2, the CDR3 gives the full variable domain: EPEVTQTPSHQVTQMGQEVILRCVPISNHLYFYWYRQILGQKVEFLVSFYNNEISEKSEIFDDQFSVERPDGSNFTLKIRSTKLEDSAMYFCASRPLIHTGELFFGEGSRLTVL.

This clone was observed a handful of times. The chain carries TRBV5-8 and TRBJ2-3; 9 bases agree with TRBD2. This CDR3 is built from 15 residues. J lost 5 bases, V lost 3 bases, and 7 bases had no gene match. Germline CDR1 SGHTS, CDR2 YDEGEE. The CDR3 is CASSYSGGYEDTQYF. The CDR3 region has the DNA TGTGCCAGCAGCTATAGCGGGGGTTACGAAGATACGCAGTATTTT. Drawing the rest from reference TRBV5-8 and TRBJ2-3, the complete variable domain is EAGVTQSPTHLIKTRGQQATLRCSPISGHTSVYWYQQALGLGLQFLLWYDEGEERNRGNFPPRFSGRQFPNYSSELNVNALELEDSALYLCASSYSGGYEDTQYFGPGTRLTVL.

Remarks on this clone: Other DNA sequences in the sample encode the same CDR3. The chain employs TRBV7-8 and TRBJ2-7, with 7 bases aligning to TRBD2. The junction had 4 bases not matched to a gene; V was cut back by 5 bases and J by 3 bases. The CDR3 is 13 amino acids. The V gene's germline CDR1 is SGHVS and CDR2 FQNEAQ. The CDR3 nucleotides are TGTGCCAGCAGCCTGTCGGGAGGCTACGAGCAGTACTTC. Translated, it gives CASSLSGGYEQYF. The variable domain in full, completed from reference TRBV7-8 and TRBJ2-7, reads GAGVSQSPRYKVAKRGQDVALRCDPISGHVSLFWYQQALGQGPEFLTYFQNEAQLDKSGLPSDRFFAERPEGSVSTLKIQRTQQEDSAVYLCASSLSGGYEQYFGPGTRLTVT.

This clone was picked up one time. The chain is built from TRBV7-2 and TRBJ1-1; D unresolved. V dropped 5 bases and J dropped 4 bases, with 17 bases sitting between them. Per the germline V gene, CDR1 is SGHTA and CDR2 is FQGNSA. The length of the CDR3 is 15 residues. The CDR3 sequence: CASSALGWEATEAFF. CDR3 nucleotide sequence: TGTGCCAGCAGCGCATTAGGTTGGGAGGCCACTGAAGCTTTCTTT. Together with reference TRBV7-2 and TRBJ1-1, the CDR3 gives the full variable domain: GAGVSQSPSNKVTEKGKDVELRCDPISGHTALYWYRQSLGQGLEFLIYFQGNSAPDKSGLPSDRFSAERTGGSVSTLTIQRTQQEDSAVYLCASSALGWEATEAFFGQGTRLTVV.

The chain joins TRBV2 to TRBJ2-4; D might be TRBD2 (5 bases). The CDR3 extends over 14 amino acids. Trimming took off 6 bases at V and 1 base at J, with 10 bases between the two ends. CDR1 SNHLY and CDR2 FYNNEI come from the germline V gene. Written as DNA, the CDR3 is TGTGCCAGCAGGGACTCTCCGGCCAAAAACATTCAGTACTTC. It encodes CASRDSPAKNIQYF.

This clone was recorded only once. The rearrangement uses TRBV18 and TRBJ2-3; D possibly matches TRBD1 or TRBD2 (5 bases each). The CDR3 is 15 amino acids. V was clipped by 4 bases and J by 4 bases, with 15 bases between them. Per germline, CDR1 KGHSH and CDR2 LQKENI. The CDR3 loop is CASSRARGGADTQYF. CDR3 nucleotide sequence: TGTGCCAGCTCACGAGCCCGTGGGGGTGCAGATACGCAGTATTTT.

This chain links TRBV7-3 with TRBJ1-1, with D uncertain. Looked up from germline, CDR1 is SGHTA and CDR2 is FQGTGA. Trimming pared 5 bases from V and 1 base from J, leaving 11 bases between. The CDR3 consists of 14 residues. Written as DNA, the CDR3 is TGTGCCAGCAGCCCAGGAAGCGGGAACACTGAAGCTTTCTTT. Encoded protein: CASSPGSGNTEAFF.

The V gene is TRBV19, the J gene TRBJ2-3; TRBD2 matches at 7 bases. Germline assignment: CDR1 LNHDA and CDR2 SQIVND (reference sequence). This CDR3 has 12 amino acids. Trimming removed 3 bases from V and 9 bases from J; junction bases left unmatched: 3. The CDR3 coding sequence is TGTGCCAGTAGTATGGCCGGGGGGACGCAGTATTTT. Protein: CASSMAGGTQYF.

A single count supports this clone. The chain is built from TRBV13 and TRBJ2-7; 7 nucleotides line up with TRBD1. The CDR3 contains 15 residues. Germline loops: CDR1 PRHDT, CDR2 FYEKMQ (reference sequence). The J segment lost 0 bases and the V segment lost 6 bases, leaving 8 bases of the junction unmatched. CDR3 in DNA: TGTGCCAGCAGTCCGACCGGGACAGCCTCCTACGAGCAGTACTTC. Protein sequence: CASSPTGTASYEQYF. The whole variable domain, remainder taken from reference TRBV13 and TRBJ2-7, is AAGVIQSPRHLIKEKRETATLKCYPIPRHDTVYWYQQGPGQDPQFLISFYEKMQSDKGSIPDRFSAQQFSDYHSELNMSSLELGDSALYFCASSPTGTASYEQYFGPGTRLTVT.

A single count supports this clone. The chain carries TRBV5-1 and TRBJ2-2; D gene uncertain. Between the trimmed V and J ends, which lost 7 bases and 5 bases, there was a span of 12 bases. Germline V gene lookup returns CDR1 SGHRS and CDR2 YFSETQ. The CDR3 has 13 residues. The chain's CDR3 is CASRRVGTGELFF. DNA of the CDR3: TGCGCCAGCCGCCGAGTTGGGACCGGGGAGCTGTTTTTT.

CDR3 sequence reads: CASSLGPTYEQYF. In DNA form, the CDR3 reads TGTGCCAGCAGCTTGGGCCCCACCTACGAGCAGTACTTC. The chain employs TRBV5-4 and TRBJ2-7; D remains unclear. Germline CDR1 reads SGHNT; CDR2 reads YYREEE (reference sequence). V lost 0 bases and J lost 2, with 6 bases in between. CDR3 length: 13 residues.

The sample holds one count of this clone. This chain links TRBV7-2 with TRBJ2-1; 9 bases are shared with TRBD2. The CDR3 covers 16 residues. CDR1 is SGHTA and CDR2 is FQGNSA in the germline V gene. The V gene end was trimmed by 5 bases and the J gene end by 7 bases; junction bases not matched to a gene: 12. CDR3 bases: TGTGCCAGCAGCACCACGGGCAGCGGGAGGAGGAATGAGCAGTTCTTC. Its protein is CASSTTGSGRRNEQFF.

The chain recombines TRBV2 with TRBJ2-7; possibly TRBD2 for D (5 bases). The CDR3 runs to 12 residues. Between the trimmed V and J ends, which lost 10 bases and 2 bases, there was a span of 12 bases. Germline loops: CDR1 SNHLY, CDR2 FYNNEI. CDR3 loop: CAIEDGTYEQYF. For the CDR3, the DNA is TGTGCCATAGAAGACGGGACCTACGAGCAGTACTTC. The full variable domain, with the rest looked up from reference TRBV2 and TRBJ2-7, is EPEVTQTPSHQVTQMGQEVILRCVPISNHLYFYWYRQILGQKVEFLVSFYNNEISEKSEIFDDQFSVERPDGSNFTLKIRSTKLEDSAMYFCAIEDGTYEQYFGPGTRLTVT.

The chain joins TRBV14 to TRBJ1-2; a weak D match, TRBD1 (6 bases). Trimming removed 0 bases at V and 2 bases at J, with 10 bases between. CDR1 is SGHDN and CDR2 is FVKESK in the germline V gene. The CDR3 spans 15 residues. CDR3 sequence (DNA): TGTGCCAGCAGCCAAGATATCACAGGGAACTATGGCTACACCTTC. Protein sequence: CASSQDITGNYGYTF. Combining the CDR3 with reference TRBV14 and TRBJ1-2 gives the whole variable domain EAGVTQFPSHSVIEKGQTVTLRCDPISGHDNLYWYRRVMGKEIKFLLHFVKESKQDESGMPNNRFLAERTGGTYSTLKVQPAELEDSGVYFCASSQDITGNYGYTFGSGTRLTVV.

The V gene is TRBV28, the J gene TRBJ2-5; 8 bases match TRBD2. CDR3 size: 13 residues. Germline values: CDR1 MDHEN, CDR2 SYDVKM. V trimming: 10 bases; J trimming: 3 bases; junction bases outside the gene matches: 7. The CDR3 reads CATHGGGKETQYF. CDR3 DNA sequence: TGTGCCACCCACGGGGGGGGGAAAGAGACCCAGTACTTC.

This chain links TRBV5-1 with TRBJ2-1; the D gene is possibly TRBD1 (6 bases). Germline assignment: CDR1 SGHRS and CDR2 YFSETQ. Trimming stripped 0 bases from V and 7 bases from J, with 11 bases between. The CDR3 covers 14 residues. CDR3 nucleotide sequence: TGCGCCAGCAGCTTGGACAGGGTAGCGAATGAGCAGTTCTTC. Translated: CASSLDRVANEQFF.